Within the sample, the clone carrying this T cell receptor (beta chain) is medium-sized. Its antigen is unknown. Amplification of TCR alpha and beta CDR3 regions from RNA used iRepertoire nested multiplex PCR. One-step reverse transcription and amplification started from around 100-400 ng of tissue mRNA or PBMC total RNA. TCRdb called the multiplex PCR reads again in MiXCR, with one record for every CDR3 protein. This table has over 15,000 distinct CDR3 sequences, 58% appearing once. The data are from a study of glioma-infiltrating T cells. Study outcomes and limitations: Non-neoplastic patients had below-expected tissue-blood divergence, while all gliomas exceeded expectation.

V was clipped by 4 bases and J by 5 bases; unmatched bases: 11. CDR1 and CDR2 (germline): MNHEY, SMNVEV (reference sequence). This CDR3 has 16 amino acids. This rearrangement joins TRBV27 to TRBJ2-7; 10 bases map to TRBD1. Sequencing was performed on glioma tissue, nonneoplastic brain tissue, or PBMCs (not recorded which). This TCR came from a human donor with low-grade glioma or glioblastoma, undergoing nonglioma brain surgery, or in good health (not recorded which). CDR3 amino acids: CASSSSFGTGEHEQYF. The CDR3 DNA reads TGTGCCAGCAGTTCCTCTTTCGGGACAGGGGAACACGAGCAGTACTTC.